A single sample gave rise to the 2 T cell receptor beta chains below, sequenced in a study of CD8+CD57+ T cells in acquired aplastic anemia. According to the study, genomic DNA was the template for TCR beta VDJ and CDR3 profiling. MiXCR, run by TCRdb on the reads, gives a single entry per CDR3 protein. The sample contains approximately 380,000 distinct CDR3 sequences, approximately 70% of which appear only once. The sequenced sample consisted of sorted CD4+, CD8+, or CD8+CD57+ T cells (not recorded which) from PBMCs. Source of these receptors: a human donor in good health, serving as a control.

In this sample, this clonotype turned up many times. This sequence joins TRBV9 and TRBJ2-5; D unresolved. Trimming took off 0 bases at V and 3 bases at J, with 9 bases between the two ends. Germline V gives CDR1 SGDLS, CDR2 YYNGEE. The CDR3 totals 14 residues. The CDR3 DNA reads TGTGCCAGCAGCGTAGTTGGCCCCGAAGAGACCCAGTACTTC. It specifies CASSVVGPEETQYF.

The chain's CDR3 is CASTLTRRSYEQYF. In nucleotides, the CDR3 is TGTGCCAGCACCCTTACGCGTAGGTCCTACGAGCAGTACTTC. The chain has TRBV7-2 and TRBJ2-7; D uncertain. There are 14 residues in the CDR3. Germline V CDR1 and CDR2: SGHTA, FQGNSA. V lost 7 bases and J 1 base, leaving 14 bases between the germline ends.